This TCR beta chain derives from a study of blood T cell repertoires in COVID-19. Study details: Collection of acute and convalescent COVID-19 samples took place in the United States, Italy and Spain.

Across 20 to 25 US areas, participants ranged in age from about 18 to 90 years. Participants were placed into cohorts based on the clinical history they reported. Between the trimmed V and J ends, which lost 0 bases and 0 bases, there was a span of 5 bases. The CDR3 contains 15 residues. The germline gives CDR1 PRHDT, CDR2 FYEKMQ (reference sequence). TCRdb keeps only in-frame clones here, not all; method: immunoSEQ multiplex PCR. The sample includes hundreds of thousands of clones, approximately 85% seen only once; the top ten take about 1%. This sequence originates from a woman aged 30 to 39 who had recovered from COVID-19. Sequencing was carried out using PBMCs or T cells enriched from blood (not recorded which). The chain employs TRBV13 and TRBJ2-2, with D hard to call. The CDR3 DNA sequence: TGTGCCAGCAGCTTAGGGACACCGAACACCGGGGAGCTGTTTTTT. It is translated as CASSLGTPNTGELFF.